Listed below are T cell receptor beta chains from one sample, sequenced in a study of cytomegalovirus exposure and HLA in healthy donors. This table comes from immunoSEQ multiplex PCR, and its TCRdb copy is limited to in-frame clones, with some not included. The sample records 100,000 to 150,000 clones, approximately 89% being singletons. Material for sequencing was PBMCs. The receptors were gathered from a man aged 30 to 45 in good health and CMV-seronegative. Both conserved end residues are trimmed from each CDR3. D genes are given only for firm matches. Expanded clones get a size class; other rows say once, few or many, or leave the size out.

v_gene	len	abundance	j_gene	d_gene	CDR3aa
TRBV7-9	13	-	TRBJ2-1	TRBD1	ASSLGQGHYNEQF
TRBV5-1	10	-	TRBJ1-2	-	ASSPHYYGYT
TRBV4-3	16	-	TRBJ2-1	-	ASSQGNQWAITYNEQF
TRBV7-6	14	-	TRBJ2-1	-	ASSLVQTSSYNEQF
TRBV28	15	-	TRBJ1-1	-	ASSLSLRSRRNTEAF
TRBV6-5	12	-	TRBJ1-6	-	ASSYSQGISPLH
TRBV2	11	-	TRBJ2-7	-	ASSGGRRGEQY
TRBV7-9	11	-	TRBJ1-1	-	ASRPTGNTEAF
TRBV6-5	13	once	TRBJ2-5	-	ASSYSGTLQETQY
TRBV6-1	12	-	TRBJ1-5	TRBD1	ASSERQGYQPQH
TRBV6-1	11	-	TRBJ1-5	TRBD1	ASRQTGYQPQH
TRBV5-6	13	-	TRBJ2-7	-	ASSLGRGSSYEQY
TRBV5-4	11	-	TRBJ1-2	TRBD1	ASSPGQGNGYT
TRBV27	14	-	TRBJ2-1	TRBD2	ASSAAGGGSYNEQF
TRBV7-9	11	-	TRBJ1-2	-	ASSYRGRYGYT
TRBV7-9	14	-	TRBJ1-4	TRBD1	ASSLRTGATNEKLF
TRBV6-5	10	-	TRBJ2-2	-	ASSSYTGELF
TRBV4-2	16	once	TRBJ2-1	-	ASSQDLGGQYNYNEQF
TRBV5-1	13	-	TRBJ2-3	-	ASTPSAGATDTQY
TRBV7-2	11	-	TRBJ2-5	-	ASRPEIQETQY
TRBV21-1	15	-	TRBJ2-2	-	ASSGTRGDRDTGELF
TRBV2	14	-	TRBJ2-7	-	ASSSSAAVPNREQY
TRBV5-1	12	once	TRBJ2-7	TRBD1	ASSRLRGNYEQY
TRBV19	11	once	TRBJ1-1	TRBD1	ASSIKQGLEAF
TRBV10-1	17	-	TRBJ2-3	TRBD2	ASSETRRTSGASTDTQY
TRBV19	12	-	TRBJ1-5	-	ASSPQDSNQPQH
TRBV7-2	13	-	TRBJ2-3	TRBD1	ASSLDGTVPDTQY